These T cell receptor beta chains were read from a single sample in a study of immune evolution from preneoplasia to lung adenocarcinoma. The assay was immunoSEQ multiplex PCR, and TCRdb's table has in-frame clones only and misses some. Seen here are about 9,500 clones, 90% observed once, and the top ten hold over 2%. Sequenced material: FFPE invasive lung adenocarcinoma tissue. These TCRs come from a person aged 70 to 79 with invasive lung adenocarcinoma. Both conserved end residues are part of each CDR3. Fields, in order: CDR3 DNA, CDR3 protein, clone size, J gene, D gene, V gene. A D gene is named only where the DNA matches it firmly. Not all rows give a size; the values are once, few, many and, for expanded clones, a class.

TGTGCCATCAGGGGGGATGCGCGCCTAGAGACCCAGTACTTC | CAIRGDARLETQYF | . | TRBJ2-5 | . | TRBV10-3
TGCAGCGTTGATCTCGGGATAAGGAGTGAAGCTTTCTTT | CSVDLGIRSEAFF | . | TRBJ1-1 | . | TRBV29-1
TGCGCCAGCAGCCAAGAAACAAATCGAGGCGGCTACACCTTC | CASSQETNRGGYTF | once | TRBJ1-2 | . | TRBV4-1
TGTGCCAGCAGACTAGATCATGCCTATGGCTACACCTTC | CASRLDHAYGYTF | . | TRBJ1-2 | . | TRBV28
TGTGCCAGCAGCCAAGAGTCCGGGACAATCTACGAGCAGTACTTC | CASSQESGTIYEQYF | . | TRBJ2-7 | . | TRBV4-2
TGTGCCAGCAGTTACTCCTCGGCCACTGAAGCTTTCTTT | CASSYSSATEAFF | . | TRBJ1-1 | . | TRBV6-5
TGTGCCTGGAGTAGAGACAGGGGGCTAGTTAAAGCTTTCTTT | CAWSRDRGLVKAFF | . | TRBJ1-1 | TRBD1 | TRBV30
TGCGCCAGCAGCCAAGTCCGGTTCCAGGGGATCTTCAATCAGCCCCAGCATTTT | CASSQVRFQGIFNQPQHF | once | TRBJ1-5 | . | TRBV4-1
TGTGCCACTACTAGCGGGACTTCTGGGGCCAACGTCCTGACTTTC | CATTSGTSGANVLTF | . | TRBJ2-6 | TRBD2 | TRBV10-3
TGTGCCTGGGCAATGAGTGGAACACTTGGAGCTTTCTTT | CAWAMSGTLGAFF | . | TRBJ1-1 | . | TRBV30
TGTGCCTGGAGTCCCTCAACGGGTGGCTACACCTTC | CAWSPSTGGYTF | . | TRBJ1-2 | . | TRBV30
TGTGCCAGCAGTTTCTTGAGGGCGAACACCGGGGAGCTGTTTTTT | CASSFLRANTGELFF | . | TRBJ2-2 | . | TRBV28
TGCAGCGTTGAAGCAGGGGGCCTGAGCTACACCTTC | CSVEAGGLSYTF | . | TRBJ1-2 | TRBD1 | TRBV29-1
TGTGCCAGCAGTGTCGAAGGGAGGACAGGGAGCAATCAGCCCCAGCATTTT | CASSVEGRTGSNQPQHF | once | TRBJ1-5 | TRBD1 | TRBV6-4
TGTGCCAGCAGCCCAGGAGGACTAGCGGGAGACGAGCAGTACTTC | CASSPGGLAGDEQYF | . | TRBJ2-7 | TRBD2 | TRBV9
TGTGCCAGCAGCTTAGGGTGGCGGGAGAGCTCCTACAATGAGCAGTTCTTC | CASSLGWRESSYNEQFF | . | TRBJ2-1 | TRBD2 | TRBV11-2
TGTGCCAGCAGCCGGGGATCGGGCTCCTACGAGCAGTACTTC | CASSRGSGSYEQYF | . | TRBJ2-7 | . | TRBV11-2
TGCGCCAGCAGCTTGGGGACTAATTCTCAAGAGACCCAGTACTTC | CASSLGTNSQETQYF | . | TRBJ2-5 | . | TRBV5-1
TGCAGCGTTGGCCTAGCGGGTGGCAATGAGCAGTTCTTC | CSVGLAGGNEQFF | once | TRBJ2-1 | TRBD2 | TRBV29-1
TGTGCCAGCTCACTCCGGGACCGTGTAGACACCATATATTTT | CASSLRDRVDTIYF | . | TRBJ1-3 | . | TRBV18
TGTGCTAGTGGTGTGGGACTAAAGGTCGACTACGAGCAGTACTTC | CASGVGLKVDYEQYF | . | TRBJ2-7 | TRBD2 | TRBV12-5
TGTGCCATCAGTGAGTCAGGGTCCTACTATGGCTACACCTTC | CAISESGSYYGYTF | . | TRBJ1-2 | . | TRBV10-3
TGTGCCAGCAGCGTAGGGGTGGGGAGGGCAGCGGACCCTGCGGCCCAGTACTTC | CASSVGVGRAADPAAQYF | . | TRBJ2-5 | TRBD2 | TRBV9
TGTGCCAGCAGGCATGACTGGGGCAGCACCATATATTTT | CASRHDWGSTIYF | . | TRBJ1-3 | . | TRBV5-4
TGTGCCATCAGTGAGTCGAGGGCTGGGGAGCTGTTTTTT | CAISESRAGELFF | . | TRBJ2-2 | . | TRBV10-3
TGTGCCAGCAGCTTAGAAAGCGGAGGAGGTACTGAAGCTTTCTTT | CASSLESGGGTEAFF | once | TRBJ1-1 | . | TRBV5-4
TGCAGCGTCGAACAGGGGGCGCGAGGCTACACCTTC | CSVEQGARGYTF | . | TRBJ1-2 | TRBD1 | TRBV29-1
TGTGCCAGCTCACCCAGTCAGGAGAACACCGGGGAGCTGTTTTTT | CASSPSQENTGELFF | once | TRBJ2-2 | . | TRBV18
TGCGCCAGCAGCTTGGGTAGGGGAAGAAACACCATATATTTT | CASSLGRGRNTIYF | . | TRBJ1-3 | . | TRBV5-1
TGTGCCTGGAGCTTCCCAAGGAGGGACTTCCACGAGCAGTACTTC | CAWSFPRRDFHEQYF | . | TRBJ2-7 | . | TRBV30
TGTGCTAGTGGTACAGGGTATTCATATCATTTT | CASGTGYSYHF | once | TRBJ1-5 | . | TRBV12-5
TGTGCCAGCAGTTCTCCTGTAGGGGGCGAGCAGTACTTC | CASSSPVGGEQYF | . | TRBJ2-7 | . | TRBV5-4
TGCGCCAGCAGCCAAGTGGAGGGTTCTCCTACCGGGGAGCTGTTTTTT | CASSQVEGSPTGELFF | . | TRBJ2-2 | . | TRBV4-1
TGTGCCAGCAGCCCCGGACACCAGACCTACAATGAGCAGTTCTTC | CASSPGHQTYNEQFF | . | TRBJ2-1 | . | TRBV11-3
TGTGCCAGCAGCCGGACAGGGAGCAATGAGCAGTTCTTC | CASSRTGSNEQFF | once | TRBJ2-1 | TRBD1 | TRBV11-1
TGCAGCGTCCGAGGGGTTCAAGAGACCCAGTACTTC | CSVRGVQETQYF | . | TRBJ2-5 | . | TRBV29-1
TGTGCCAGCTCACAGGGGAGCTCCTACAATGAGCAGTTCTTC | CASSQGSSYNEQFF | . | TRBJ2-1 | TRBD1 | TRBV6-5
TGTGCCAGCAGCTCCCCATTCACTAGCGGGAACAATGAGCAGTTCTTC | CASSSPFTSGNNEQFF | . | TRBJ2-1 | TRBD2 | TRBV11-1
TGTGCCAGCAGCTTAGTGGAGGGTCGGAACACTGAAGCTTTCTTT | CASSLVEGRNTEAFF | few | TRBJ1-1 | . | TRBV5-4
TGTGCCAGCAGTCCCTTGGGACCCTTGAACACCGGGGAGCTGTTTTTT | CASSPLGPLNTGELFF | . | TRBJ2-2 | . | TRBV2